This TCR beta chain originates from a study of T-cell reconstitution after alpha-beta-depleted transplantation in children. For TCRbeta, the library was prepared with unique molecular identifiers. Each CDR3 protein is one row after TCRdb ran MiXCR on the PCR reads. The sample lists some 200,000 distinct CDR3 sequences, under 8.5% occurring once. Notes on the study in general: By one year post-transplant, T-cell counts and diversity largely arose from T cells that were newly produced. There were reportedly several hundred expanded graft clones from which alpha-beta T cells came about two months after transplant.

This clonotype came up many times. Antigen: not known. The CDR3 totals 18 residues. With 7 bases clipped from V and 0 bases from J, the junction kept 9 bases outside the gene matches. Germline-derived CDR1 and CDR2 are SGHRS and YFSETQ. The chain links TRBV5-1 to TRBJ2-1, with 14 bases aligning to TRBD2. The sample here was PBMCs, mostly from graft donor cells, taken 360 days after TCRalphabeta/CD19-depleted stem cell transplant. This clonotype was sampled from a male patient aged 2 to 9 who had a stem cell transplant for acute myeloid leukemia, so the T cells may come from the graft donor. The CDR3 nucleotides are TGCGCCAGCTCGGGACTAGCGGGAGTTGGGCCCTCCTACAATGAGCAGTTCTTC. Its translation is CASSGLAGVGPSYNEQFF.